These 5 T cell receptor beta chains share one sample of origin, sequenced in a study of shared T cell receptors in the human thymus. Some clones are missing from TCRdb's copy, which holds only in-frame ones; the method was immunoSEQ multiplex PCR. The table records about 610,000 clones, approximately 87% of them present only once. These data also featured in a second study, about human thymus T cells.

Material: thymocytes. These receptors all stem from a boy in the first two years of life with a congenital heart defect.

The chain is built from TRBV7-2 and TRBJ1-2, with 7 bases aligning to TRBD1. The germline gives CDR1 SGHTA, CDR2 FQGNSA. J lost 8 bases, V lost 5 bases, and 8 bases had no gene match. This CDR3 is 13 amino acids long. The DNA for the CDR3 is TGTGCCAGCAGCCTAAGACAGGGCTGGGGCTACACCTTC. Translating gives CASSLRQGWGYTF.

V gene TRBV14 combines with J gene TRBJ2-7; 9 bases align to TRBD1. Trimming at V came to 6 bases and at J to 6 bases, leaving 6 bases not matched to a gene. The CDR3 totals 13 residues. Germline loops: CDR1 SGHDN, CDR2 FVKESK. The CDR3 region has the DNA TGTGCCAGCAGTTTGGGACAGGGTTCCGAGCAGTACTTC. This codes for CASSLGQGSEQYF.

The chain couples TRBV19 to TRBJ1-2, with D possibly matching TRBD1 (6 bases). The V end was cut by 8 bases, the J end by 4 bases, with 11 bases between. The length of the CDR3 is 12 residues. CDR1 is LNHDA and CDR2 is SQIVND in the germline V gene (reference sequence). Here the CDR3 DNA reads TGTGCCAGTCAGGGGCCTCCCTATGGCTACACCTTC. It specifies CASQGPPYGYTF.

The CDR3 nucleotides are TGTGCCACCAGCCGAAGCCCGTTGGGGGGTTTCGACGAGCAGTACTTC. Protein product: CATSRSPLGGFDEQYF. V is TRBV15 and J is TRBJ2-7, with a weak D call TRBD2 (6 bases). The CDR3 runs 16 residues. CDR1 LNHNV and CDR2 YYDKDF come from the germline V gene (reference sequence). Trimming pared 5 bases from V and 5 bases from J, leaving 22 bases between.

This clone was seen once. J is TRBJ2-1 and V is TRBV4-2, with a weak D call TRBD2 (6 bases). V gave up 1 base and J gave up 2 bases, with 18 bases separating them. This CDR3 has 18 amino acids. In germline, CDR1 is LGHNA, CDR2 YNFKEQ. This CDR3 is CASSQGEPLGLPYNEQFF. The DNA for the CDR3 is TGTGCCAGCAGCCAAGGGGAACCCTTGGGACTGCCCTACAATGAGCAGTTCTTC.